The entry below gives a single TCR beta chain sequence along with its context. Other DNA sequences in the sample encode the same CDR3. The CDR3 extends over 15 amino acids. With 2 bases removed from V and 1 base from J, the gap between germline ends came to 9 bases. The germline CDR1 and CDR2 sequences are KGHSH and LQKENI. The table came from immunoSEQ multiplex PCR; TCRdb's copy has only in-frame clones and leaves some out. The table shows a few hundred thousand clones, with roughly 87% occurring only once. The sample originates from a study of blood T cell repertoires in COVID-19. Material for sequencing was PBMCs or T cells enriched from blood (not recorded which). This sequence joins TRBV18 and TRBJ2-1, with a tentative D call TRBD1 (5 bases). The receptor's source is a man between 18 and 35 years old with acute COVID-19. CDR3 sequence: CASSPGQGSYNEQFF. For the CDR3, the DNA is TGTGCCAGCTCACCAGGGCAGGGTTCCTACAATGAGCAGTTCTTC.